This TCR beta chain emerged from a study of cytomegalovirus exposure and HLA in healthy donors. Study-wide results and caveats: TCR sequences were mostly rare, though some public TCRs occurred in many donors.

A word on this clone: Antigen specificity is unknown.

It was with 60 Vbeta and 13 Jbeta primers that the PCR ran. This table comes from immunoSEQ multiplex PCR, and its TCRdb copy is limited to in-frame clones, with some not included. The sample consists of approximately 110,000 clones, 73% of them appearing once. Specimen: PBMCs. The TCR originated in a man aged 60-69 years in good health and CMV-seropositive.

CDR3 sequence: CASSLAGDHTQYF. CDR3 nucleotides: TGTGCCAGCAGTTTAGCGGGGGATCATACGCAGTATTTT. The chain carries TRBV2 and TRBJ2-3, with TRBD2 matching 9 bases. In germline, CDR1 is SNHLY, CDR2 FYNNEI. CDR3 length: 13 amino acids. With 5 bases clipped from V and 7 bases from J, the junction kept 4 bases outside the gene matches. Combining the CDR3 with reference TRBV2 and TRBJ2-3 gives the whole variable domain EPEVTQTPSHQVTQMGQEVILRCVPISNHLYFYWYRQILGQKVEFLVSFYNNEISEKSEIFDDQFSVERPDGSNFTLKIRSTKLEDSAMYFCASSLAGDHTQYFGPGTRLTVL.